This T cell receptor (beta chain) is drawn from a study of kidney transplant recipient with SARS-CoV-2 infection. TCRdb itself ran the reads through MiXCR, one entry per CDR3 protein. The sample has about 240,000 distinct CDR3 sequences, more than 25% seen once. This clonotype was found a few times. CDR3 length equals 19 residues. Germline CDR1 SNHLY, CDR2 FYNNEI. V trimming: 4 bases; J trimming: 4 bases; junction bases outside the gene matches: 16. The specimen was a blood sample, collected at baseline and on approximately day 120 from a kidney transplant recipient. This TCR was sampled from a young adult male patient who had COVID-19 and was a kidney transplant recipient. Some T cells may originate from the graft donor. J is TRBJ2-1 and V is TRBV2, with TRBD2 identical over 10 bases. The CDR3: CASSGGRQGGLAAYNEQFF. In DNA form, the CDR3 reads TGTGCCAGCAGTGGGGGACGGCAGGGAGGACTAGCGGCATACAATGAGCAGTTCTTC.